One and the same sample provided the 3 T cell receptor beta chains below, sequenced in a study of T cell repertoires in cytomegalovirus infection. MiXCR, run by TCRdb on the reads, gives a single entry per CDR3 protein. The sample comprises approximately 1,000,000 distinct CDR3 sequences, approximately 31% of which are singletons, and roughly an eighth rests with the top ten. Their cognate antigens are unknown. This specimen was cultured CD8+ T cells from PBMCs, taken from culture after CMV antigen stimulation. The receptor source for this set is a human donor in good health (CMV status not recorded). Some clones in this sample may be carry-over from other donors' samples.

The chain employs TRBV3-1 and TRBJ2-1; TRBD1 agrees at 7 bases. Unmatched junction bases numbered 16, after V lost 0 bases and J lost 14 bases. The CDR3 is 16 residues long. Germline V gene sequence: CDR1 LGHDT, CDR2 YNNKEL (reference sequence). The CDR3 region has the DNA TGTGCCAGCAGCCAAGAGGGTTTTGGGACAGCCAGATTCGAGTTCTTC. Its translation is CASSQEGFGTARFEFF.

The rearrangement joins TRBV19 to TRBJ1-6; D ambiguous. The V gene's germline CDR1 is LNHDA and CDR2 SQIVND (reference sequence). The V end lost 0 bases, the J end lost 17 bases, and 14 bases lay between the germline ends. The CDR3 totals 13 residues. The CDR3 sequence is CASSIETGKIFHF. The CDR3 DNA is TGTGCCAGTAGTATAGAGACGGGGAAAATCTTCCACTTT.

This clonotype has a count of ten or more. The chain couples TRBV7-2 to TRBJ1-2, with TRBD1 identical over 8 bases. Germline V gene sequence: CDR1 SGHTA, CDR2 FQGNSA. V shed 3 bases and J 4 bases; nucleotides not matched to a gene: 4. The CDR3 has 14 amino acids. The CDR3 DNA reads TGTGCCAGCAGCTTCGACAGGGGAGGCTATGGCTACACCTTC. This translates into CASSFDRGGYGYTF.